The entry below describes one TCR beta chain. While infection was still active, Seattle patients were enrolled and then followed longitudinally. Original processing notes: From reference gene primer amplification, estimates of nucleated cell counts were derived. Clones were sequenced by immunoSEQ multiplex PCR, and TCRdb holds only the in-frame ones, with some missing. The V and J calls and clone size were taken over from that table, and D and trimming were inferred from the DNA. The table records 130,000 to 150,000 clones, 70% to 90% of them present only once. With 5 bases removed from V and 5 bases from J, the gap between germline ends came to 6 bases. This CDR3 is 11 amino acids long. Germline assignment: CDR1 SNHLY and CDR2 FYNNEI. These data come from a study of blood T cell repertoires in COVID-19. Study-level background: From the United States, Italy and Spain came samples of acute and convalescent COVID-19. Sources were T cells, B-cell-depleted T cells, or PBMCs; the material itself was cDNA or gDNA.

Specimen: peripheral blood. The V gene is TRBV2, the J gene TRBJ2-5; tentative D call: TRBD1 (6 bases). The clonotype comes from a woman aged 60-75 years with COVID-19, enrolled during active disease. This chain's CDR3 is CASSTGETQYF. The CDR3, as DNA: TGTGCCAGCAGTACAGGGGAGACCCAGTACTTC.